These 30 T cell receptor beta chains were all obtained from the same sample, sequenced in a study of vaccination effects on CD4 cells after COVID-19. Generated by immunoSEQ multiplex PCR, the TCRdb table keeps only in-frame clones and is missing some. This sample yields 55,000 to 90,000 clones, of which around 70% are seen a single time; under 6% belongs to the top ten. ViraFEST expansion of antigen-specific CD4+ T cells with viral peptide pools preceded sequencing. Once cultured for approximately 10 days, the cells underwent separation to obtain CD4+ T cells. According to PCR results, the person was infected with SARS-CoV-2 between March and December 2020. These receptors have no known antigen. The specimen comprised CD4+ T cells from PBMCs cultured with HIV peptides, sampled before COVID-19 vaccination. This sample's subset: HIV-1 Nef peptide pool negative control/reference culture. These receptors all come from a human donor who had a prior SARS-CoV-2 infection.

The CDR3 loop is CASSTRTGNNYGYTF. In nucleotides, the CDR3 is TGTGCCAGCAGTACACGGACAGGGAATAACTATGGCTACACCTTC. V is TRBV28 and J is TRBJ1-2; 8 bases agree with TRBD1. The J segment lost 1 base and the V segment lost 5 bases, leaving 6 bases of the junction unmatched. In germline, CDR1 is MDHEN, CDR2 SYDVKM. The CDR3 is 15 residues long.

This chain connects TRBV6-4 to TRBJ2-7; D ambiguous. Between the trimmed V and J ends, which lost 5 bases and 3 bases, there was a span of 11 bases. Germline V gives CDR1 MRHNA, CDR2 SNTAGT. The CDR3 covers 13 residues. CDR3 nucleotide sequence: TGTGCCAGCAGTCGCCCAGTAGGCTACGAGCAGTACTTC. As protein: CASSRPVGYEQYF.

The chain couples TRBV4-1 to TRBJ1-5; D is unresolved. Trimming cost V 2 bases and J 7 bases, with 12 bases left between them. Germline V gene data show CDR1 as MGHRA and CDR2 as YSYEKL. This CDR3 is 14 amino acids long. Written as DNA, the CDR3 is TGCGCCAGCAGCCAAACGGGTACCGGCCAGCCCCAGCATTTT. Protein product: CASSQTGTGQPQHF.

The rearrangement links TRBV9 to TRBJ2-1; D gene uncertain. Looked up from germline, CDR1 is SGDLS and CDR2 is YYNGEE. Trimming pared 4 bases from V and 8 bases from J, leaving 13 bases between. This CDR3 spans 13 amino acids. The CDR3: CASSTTRLDEQFF. CDR3 DNA sequence: TGTGCCAGCAGCACCACGAGGCTGGATGAGCAGTTCTTC.

The chain combines TRBV7-2 with TRBJ1-1; possibly TRBD1 for D (5 bases). Germline CDR1 SGHTA, CDR2 FQGNSA. CDR3 size: 14 residues. Trimming removed 5 bases from V and 0 bases from J, with 10 bases in between. Written as DNA, the CDR3 is TGTGCCAGCAGCAGACAGAGGATGAACACTGAAGCTTTCTTT. This encodes CASSRQRMNTEAFF.

The chain carries TRBV2 and TRBJ1-1; perhaps TRBD1 as D (6 bases). In germline, CDR1 is SNHLY, CDR2 FYNNEI. Trimming stripped 5 bases from V and 5 bases from J, with 12 bases between. This CDR3 contains 13 residues. CDR3 sequence (DNA): TGTGCCAGCAGTAAGGACAGTTTGACTGAAGCTTTCTTT. Protein: CASSKDSLTEAFF.

This clone was counted a few times. The chain uses TRBV25-1 and TRBJ2-3; 7 nucleotides line up with TRBD1. V was clipped by 1 base and J by 5 bases; unmatched bases: 3. The CDR3 is 14 residues long. CDR1 MGHDK and CDR2 SYGVNS come from the germline V gene. The CDR3 loop reads CASSEFTGVDTQYF. For the CDR3, the DNA is TGTGCCAGCAGTGAATTTACAGGGGTAGATACGCAGTATTTT.

V is TRBV6-2 or TRBV6-3 and J is TRBJ2-2; TRBD2 is a possible D gene (6 bases). The CDR3 runs 14 residues. V gave up 2 bases and J gave up 6 bases, with 10 bases separating them. CDR1 is MNHEY and CDR2 is SVGEGT in the germline V gene. The CDR3 loop reads CASSYLRGAGELFF. The DNA for the CDR3 is TGTGCCAGCAGTTACCTTCGCGGGGCCGGGGAGCTGTTTTTT.

This clone was seen a handful of times. The V call is TRBV5-4, the J call TRBJ2-5; D possibly corresponds to TRBD1 (5 bases). CDR1 is SGHNT and CDR2 is YYREEE in the germline V gene (reference sequence). CDR3 length: 14 amino acids. V was clipped by 4 bases and J by 1 base, with 11 bases between them. The CDR3 protein is CASSLWGSQETQYF. CDR3 nucleotide sequence: TGTGCCAGCAGCCTCTGGGGCAGCCAAGAGACCCAGTACTTC.

This chain joins TRBV9 and TRBJ1-2; TRBD1 matches 9 bases. There are 16 residues in the CDR3. CDR1 is SGDLS and CDR2 is YYNGEE in the germline V gene. Trimming removed 7 bases from V and 8 bases from J; junction bases left unmatched: 18. The CDR3: CASPPGTGTGSFGYTF. DNA for the CDR3: TGTGCCAGCCCGCCCGGGACCGGGACAGGGAGTTTCGGCTACACCTTC.

J is TRBJ2-1 and V is TRBV9; 8 nucleotides agree with TRBD2. The CDR3 runs 17 residues. J lost 4 bases, V lost 3 bases, and 12 bases had no gene match. The germline V gene encodes CDR1 SGDLS and CDR2 YYNGEE. CDR3 coding DNA: TGTGCCAGCAGCGGAAGCGGGAGTGGGTCTCAATACAATGAGCAGTTCTTC. This encodes CASSGSGSGSQYNEQFF.

The chain links TRBV5-4 to TRBJ2-7; weak D call: TRBD2 (5 bases). The CDR3 consists of 13 residues. CDR1 SGHNT and CDR2 YYREEE come from the germline V gene (reference sequence). Trimming removed 4 bases from V and 0 bases from J, with 8 bases in between. CDR3 nucleotide sequence: TGTGCCAGCAGCCGGACTCTCTCCTACGAGCAGTACTTC. Protein sequence: CASSRTLSYEQYF. Full variable domain (rest looked up from reference TRBV5-4 and TRBJ2-7): ETGVTQSPTHLIKTRGQQVTLRCSSQSGHNTVSWYQQALGQGPQFIFQYYREEENGRGNFPPRFSGLQFPNYSSELNVNALELDDSALYLCASSRTLSYEQYFGPGTRLTVT.

The count of this clone is one. The chain couples TRBV7-2 to TRBJ2-3, with D uncertain. The ends were cut back, 5 bases at V and 0 bases at J, with 18 bases in the middle. Per germline, CDR1 SGHTA and CDR2 FQGNSA. There are 17 residues in the CDR3. This chain's CDR3 is CASSRRVAAISTDTQYF. As DNA, the CDR3 is TGTGCCAGCAGCCGTAGAGTTGCAGCGATTAGCACAGATACGCAGTATTTT. The entire variable domain, with the rest obtained from reference TRBV7-2 and TRBJ2-3, is as follows: GAGVSQSPSNKVTEKGKDVELRCDPISGHTALYWYRQSLGQGLEFLIYFQGNSAPDKSGLPSDRFSAERTGGSVSTLTIQRTQQEDSAVYLCASSRRVAAISTDTQYFGPGTRLTVL.

The chain is built from TRBV20-1 and TRBJ2-3; 10 nucleotides agree with TRBD2. The length of the CDR3 is 16 residues. V lost 3 bases and J lost 5; bases outside the gene matches: 11. CDR1 DFQATT and CDR2 SNEGSKA come from the germline V gene (reference sequence). The CDR3: CSASYGLAGARDTQYF. The CDR3 nucleotides are TGCAGTGCTAGTTATGGGCTAGCGGGGGCGAGAGATACGCAGTATTTT.

This clone was recorded a few times. The rearrangement uses TRBV11-2 and TRBJ1-6; no firm D call. Germline-derived CDR1 and CDR2 are SGHAT and FQNNGV. CDR3 length: 15 amino acids. V was clipped by 5 bases and J by 8 bases, with 16 bases between them. CDR3 sequence: CASSPYPDGDSPLHF. The DNA for the CDR3 is TGTGCCAGCAGCCCCTACCCGGACGGCGATTCACCCCTCCACTTT.

J is TRBJ1-4 and V is TRBV2, with D tentatively TRBD1 (6 bases). Trimming took off 5 bases at V and 2 bases at J, with 18 bases between the two ends. The germline V gene encodes CDR1 SNHLY and CDR2 FYNNEI. This CDR3 comprises 17 residues. The CDR3 DNA reads TGTGCCAGCAGTAGATGGATCGTGGGGGCCACTAATGAAAAACTGTTTTTT. Translating gives CASSRWIVGATNEKLFF.

The chain is built from TRBV2 and TRBJ2-7; TRBD1 aligns across 7 bases. The germline V gene has CDR1 SNHLY and CDR2 FYNNEI. J was trimmed by 1 base and V by 6 bases; bases with no gene match: 9. The CDR3 runs 15 residues. The CDR3 DNA reads as TGTGCCAGCAGCCGGACAGGAAGGTCTTCCTACGAGCAGTACTTC. This translates into CASSRTGRSSYEQYF.

The chain uses TRBV4-3 and TRBJ2-7; unclear D gene. Per germline, CDR1 LGHNA and CDR2 YSLEER. V lost 1 base and J 3 bases, leaving 7 bases between the germline ends. The CDR3 covers 13 residues. CDR3 protein: CASSQGALYEQYF. For the CDR3, the DNA is TGCGCCAGCAGCCAAGGGGCGCTCTACGAGCAGTACTTC.

This sequence joins TRBV5-8 and TRBJ1-2; TRBD1 aligns across 8 bases. The CDR3 runs to 14 residues. V was pared by 6 bases and J by 3 bases, with 7 bases of the junction left unmatched. Germline V gene sequence: CDR1 SGHTS, CDR2 YDEGEE. The CDR3 DNA reads TGTGCCAGCAACCCGACAGGGGCTGACTATGGCTACACCTTC. It is translated as CASNPTGADYGYTF.

The chain couples TRBV30 to TRBJ2-7; 8 bases agree with TRBD2. The CDR3 loop spans 14 amino acids. CDR1 and CDR2 from the germline V gene are GTSNPN and SVGIG (reference sequence). Unmatched junction bases numbered 9, after V lost 5 bases and J lost 3 bases. CDR3 sequence: CAWGTSGTSYEQYF. CDR3 bases: TGTGCCTGGGGCACTTCCGGGACTAGCTACGAGCAGTACTTC. Drawing the rest from reference TRBV30 and TRBJ2-7, the complete variable domain is SQTIHQWPATLVQPVGSPLSLECTVEGTSNPNLYWYRQAAGRGLQLLFYSVGIGQISSEVPQNLSASRPQDRQFILSSKKLLLSDSGFYLCAWGTSGTSYEQYFGPGTRLTVT.

V usage is TRBV12-3 or TRBV12-4 and J usage is TRBJ2-7; tentatively, D is TRBD1 (5 bases). V shed 5 bases and J shed 2 bases, with 10 bases lying between them. The CDR3 spans 13 residues. Here the CDR3 DNA reads TGTGCCAGCAGTGAAGACAGCACCTACGAGCAGTACTTC. This encodes CASSEDSTYEQYF.

V usage is TRBV5-1 and J usage is TRBJ2-1; 8 nucleotides match TRBD2. The CDR3 runs to 13 residues. Germline CDR1 is SGHRS and CDR2 is YFSETQ. Trimming at V came to 4 bases and at J to 7 bases, leaving 4 bases not matched to a gene. The CDR3 bases are TGCGCCAGCAGCACGGGGGGGTCAAATGAGCAGTTCTTC. Translated: CASSTGGSNEQFF.

The chain has TRBV11-3 and TRBJ2-2; perhaps TRBD2 as D (6 bases). Germline V lookup: CDR1 SGHNT, CDR2 YENEEA. Trimming took off 4 bases at V and 6 bases at J, with 12 bases between the two ends. The CDR3 consists of 14 residues. Here the CDR3 DNA reads TGTGCCAGCAGCTCCGATTGGGGGGCCGGGGAGCTGTTTTTT. It codes for CASSSDWGAGELFF.

This clone was seen a single time. This chain joins TRBV5-5 and TRBJ2-4, with 9 positions matching TRBD2. The CDR3 loop spans 19 amino acids. Germline trimming cut 0 bases from V and 0 bases from J; bases unmatched to any gene: 10. Germline V gene data show CDR1 as SGHKS and CDR2 as YYEKEE (reference sequence). CDR3 loop: CASSLGPLLAGPAKNIQYF. The CDR3 DNA sequence: TGTGCCAGCAGCTTGGGACCTTTACTAGCGGGCCCAGCCAAAAACATTCAGTACTTC.

The chain links TRBV12-5 to TRBJ2-3; no clear D gene. V was pared by 3 bases and J by 2 bases, with 6 bases between. Germline V lookup: CDR1 LGHNT, CDR2 FRNRAP. There are 13 residues in the CDR3. The CDR3 loop is CASGLRDTDTQYF. DNA of the CDR3: TGTGCTAGTGGTTTACGAGACACAGATACGCAGTATTTT.

This clone has more than one count but fewer than ten. The chain joins TRBV2 to TRBJ1-1; TRBD1 might be the D (5 bases). The CDR3 has 15 residues. The germline V and J ends were trimmed by 4 bases and 3 bases, with 15 bases remaining between them. From germline, CDR1 is SNHLY and CDR2 FYNNEI. The chain's CDR3 is CASSVIQGPYTEAFF. CDR3 DNA sequence: TGTGCCAGCAGTGTGATCCAGGGACCCTACACTGAAGCTTTCTTT.

V is TRBV9 and J is TRBJ2-2; possibly TRBD1 for D (6 bases). CDR1 SGDLS and CDR2 YYNGEE come from the germline V gene. Deletions cut 1 base from V and 1 base from J, with 23 bases between. This CDR3 region has 20 residues. The CDR3 here is CASSVHFSWSRTVNTGELFF. The DNA of the CDR3 is TGTGCCAGCAGCGTACATTTCTCATGGTCTAGGACAGTGAACACCGGGGAGCTGTTTTTT.

The rearrangement uses TRBV3-1 (or the pseudogene TRBV3-2) and TRBJ2-7, with a possible D match to TRBD2 (6 bases). There are 20 residues in the CDR3. V lost 0 bases, J lost 2 bases, and 26 bases lay in between. Germline V lookup: CDR1 LGHDT, CDR2 YNNKEL (reference sequence). The CDR3 protein is CASSQDLGSKRRGPPYEQYF. The DNA for the CDR3 is TGTGCCAGCAGCCAAGATCTCGGATCGAAGCGGAGGGGCCCCCCCTACGAGCAGTACTTC.

The V and J genes are TRBV24-1 and TRBJ1-5; D gene ambiguous. V was clipped by 4 bases and J by 0 bases, with 6 bases between them. The CDR3 spans 14 residues. Germline CDR1 KGHDR, CDR2 SFDVKD. The CDR3 sequence is CATSDVDSNQPQHF. The CDR3, as DNA: TGTGCCACCAGTGACGTCGATAGCAATCAGCCCCAGCATTTT.

This chain joins TRBV19 and TRBJ2-1, with TRBD2 matching 8 bases. The germline V gene has CDR1 LNHDA and CDR2 SQIVND (reference sequence). The CDR3 is 13 amino acids. With 1 base clipped from V and 13 bases from J, the junction kept 6 bases outside the gene matches. This chain's CDR3 is CASSIGAGTRQFF. The CDR3 nucleotides read TGTGCCAGTAGTATAGGGGCCGGGACTAGACAGTTCTTC.